A selection of T cell receptor beta chains follows, all from one sample in a study of Tregs in tolerant kidney transplant recipients. Generated by immunoSEQ multiplex PCR, the TCRdb table keeps only in-frame clones and is missing some. The data show around 52,000 clones, with 80% to 90% seen just once and around 5.5% held by the top ten. Input material: CD4+ T cells from blood. The receptors derive from a human donor in good health. CDR3s include the opening cysteine and the closing phenylalanine or tryptophan. Each record gives: V gene, clone size, D gene, J gene, CDR3 DNA, CDR3 protein. D genes are given only for firm matches. Not every row has a clone size; where given, it reads once, few, many or a size class.

v_gene: TRBV5-1; abundance: -; d_gene: -; j_gene: TRBJ1-5; CDR3nt: TGCGCCAGTGCTCCGGACAGCCTAAATCAGCCCCAGCATTTT; CDR3aa: CASAPDSLNQPQHF
v_gene: TRBV30; abundance: -; d_gene: TRBD1; j_gene: TRBJ2-1; CDR3nt: TGTGCCTGGAGTGTCGAGAGACAGGGGAAGCAGTTCTTC; CDR3aa: CAWSVERQGKQFF
v_gene: TRBV7-9; abundance: -; d_gene: -; j_gene: TRBJ2-2; CDR3nt: TGTGCCAGCAGCAAAAACTCGCTAGGGGAGCTGTTTTTT; CDR3aa: CASSKNSLGELFF
v_gene: TRBV7-9; abundance: few; d_gene: TRBD1; j_gene: TRBJ1-5; CDR3nt: TGTGCCAGCAGCTCAGGGGGCTGGGATCAGCCCCAGCATTTT; CDR3aa: CASSSGGWDQPQHF
v_gene: TRBV19; abundance: -; d_gene: -; j_gene: TRBJ2-5; CDR3nt: TGTGCCAGTACACGTTCCGGCCAAGAGACCCAGTACTTC; CDR3aa: CASTRSGQETQYF
v_gene: TRBV7-9; abundance: -; d_gene: -; j_gene: TRBJ1-1; CDR3nt: TGTGCCAGCAGCTCCCCCACACAAGCTTTCTTT; CDR3aa: CASSSPTQAFF
v_gene: TRBV6-5; abundance: -; d_gene: TRBD1; j_gene: TRBJ1-2; CDR3nt: TGTGCCAGCCCAAACGGACAGGGGGCGGATGGCTACACCTTC; CDR3aa: CASPNGQGADGYTF
v_gene: TRBV2; abundance: -; d_gene: TRBD1; j_gene: TRBJ2-3; CDR3nt: TGTGCCAGCACCCCCCAGACAGGGACCACAGATACGCAGTATTTT; CDR3aa: CASTPQTGTTDTQYF
v_gene: TRBV21-1; abundance: -; d_gene: -; j_gene: TRBJ2-5; CDR3nt: TGTGCCAGCAGCAAAGGAATGAGGAGGCGGCCGAAAGAAGAGACCCAGTACTTC; CDR3aa: CASSKGMRRRPKEETQYF
v_gene: TRBV2; abundance: -; d_gene: -; j_gene: TRBJ2-1; CDR3nt: TGTGCCAGCAATGGTTTGCGGGGCAAGTACAATGAGCAGTTCTTC; CDR3aa: CASNGLRGKYNEQFF
v_gene: TRBV28; abundance: -; d_gene: TRBD1; j_gene: TRBJ1-1; CDR3nt: TGTGCCAGCAGTCCCGGGACAGACTTTAATCGTCGAGCTTTCTTT; CDR3aa: CASSPGTDFNRRAFF
v_gene: TRBV18; abundance: -; d_gene: TRBD1; j_gene: TRBJ2-2; CDR3nt: TGTGCCAGCTCATCTGACAGGGCCGGGGAGCTGCTTTTT; CDR3aa: CASSSDRAGELLF
v_gene: TRBV4-3; abundance: -; d_gene: -; j_gene: TRBJ2-5; CDR3nt: TGCGCCAGCAGCCAAGACAGGGGAGCGAGCGGGACCCAGTACTTC; CDR3aa: CASSQDRGASGTQYF
v_gene: TRBV11-2; abundance: -; d_gene: -; j_gene: TRBJ1-1; CDR3nt: TGTGCCAGCAGCTTAAGACGGATGAACACTGAAGCTTTCTTT; CDR3aa: CASSLRRMNTEAFF
v_gene: TRBV11-3; abundance: -; d_gene: TRBD2; j_gene: TRBJ2-1; CDR3nt: TGTGCCAGCAGCTACGCTGGCCGGACTAGTGTGAATGAGCAGTTCTTC; CDR3aa: CASSYAGRTSVNEQFF
v_gene: TRBV7-2; abundance: -; d_gene: TRBD2; j_gene: TRBJ2-1; CDR3nt: TGTGCCAGCAGCTTAGGACTAGCGGGGGGGACTGAGCAGTTCTTC; CDR3aa: CASSLGLAGGTEQFF
v_gene: TRBV12-5; abundance: -; d_gene: -; j_gene: TRBJ1-1; CDR3nt: TGTGCTAGTGGTTTGCCTCCCACGACTGAAGCTTTCTTT; CDR3aa: CASGLPPTTEAFF
v_gene: TRBV6-4; abundance: -; d_gene: TRBD1; j_gene: TRBJ2-2; CDR3nt: TGTGCCAGCAGACTCTCAGGGGGCACCGGGGAGCTGTTTTTT; CDR3aa: CASRLSGGTGELFF
v_gene: TRBV25-1; abundance: -; d_gene: TRBD1; j_gene: TRBJ1-2; CDR3nt: TGTGCCAGCAGTCCCCGGACAGGGAAGAGATACTATGGCTACACCTTC; CDR3aa: CASSPRTGKRYYGYTF
v_gene: TRBV7-8; abundance: -; d_gene: TRBD1; j_gene: TRBJ1-3; CDR3nt: TGTGCCAGCAGCGCAGGACGGACAGGTAGACCTGGAAACACCATATATTTT; CDR3aa: CASSAGRTGRPGNTIYF
v_gene: TRBV7-2; abundance: -; d_gene: TRBD1; j_gene: TRBJ2-6; CDR3nt: TGTGCCAGCAGCTTAGGTACAGGGGGCTCTGGGGCCAACGTCCTGACTTTC; CDR3aa: CASSLGTGGSGANVLTF
v_gene: TRBV4-1; abundance: -; d_gene: -; j_gene: TRBJ1-5; CDR3nt: TGCGCCAGCAGCCAAGAAGAGTGGCCAGGGAAGCCCCAGCATTTT; CDR3aa: CASSQEEWPGKPQHF
v_gene: TRBV5-1; abundance: -; d_gene: -; j_gene: TRBJ2-5; CDR3nt: TGCGCCAGCAGCTTGGGGGGAATTCAAGAGACCCAGTACTTC; CDR3aa: CASSLGGIQETQYF
v_gene: TRBV11-1; abundance: -; d_gene: TRBD1; j_gene: TRBJ1-4; CDR3nt: TGTGCCAGCAGCTTGCGGACAGGTGCTACCGATGAAAAACTGTTTTTT; CDR3aa: CASSLRTGATDEKLFF
v_gene: TRBV5-4; abundance: -; d_gene: -; j_gene: TRBJ1-1; CDR3nt: TGTGCCAGCAGCTTGGTACTCGGTCGGGTGAACACTGAAGCTTTCTTT; CDR3aa: CASSLVLGRVNTEAFF
v_gene: TRBV6-1; abundance: -; d_gene: TRBD1; j_gene: TRBJ1-1; CDR3nt: TGTGCCAGCAGTGAAGTCAGGGGGGACCCTTTGGCTTTCTTT; CDR3aa: CASSEVRGDPLAFF
v_gene: TRBV4-1; abundance: once; d_gene: -; j_gene: TRBJ2-3; CDR3nt: TGCGCCAGCAGCCAAGATCGGGGGGCTGAAAGCACAGATACGCAGTATTTT; CDR3aa: CASSQDRGAESTDTQYF
v_gene: TRBV5-1; abundance: few; d_gene: TRBD2; j_gene: TRBJ2-1; CDR3nt: TGCGCCAGCAGCTTGGACCCTTCAGCGGGGGGGATGAACGAGCAGTTCTTC; CDR3aa: CASSLDPSAGGMNEQFF
v_gene: TRBV5-1; abundance: once; d_gene: -; j_gene: TRBJ2-3; CDR3nt: TGCGCCAGCAGCTTGGACTTCGGCCCAAACACAGATACGCAGTATTTT; CDR3aa: CASSLDFGPNTDTQYF
v_gene: TRBV4-3; abundance: -; d_gene: -; j_gene: TRBJ2-1; CDR3nt: TGCGCCAGCAGCCAAGAATTCGGGAACGGAAATGAGCAGTTCTTC; CDR3aa: CASSQEFGNGNEQFF
v_gene: TRBV7-2; abundance: -; d_gene: TRBD1; j_gene: TRBJ2-1; CDR3nt: TGTGCCAGCAGCTTAGGACTCGGCAGGGGGAATTACAATGAGCAGTTCTTC; CDR3aa: CASSLGLGRGNYNEQFF
v_gene: TRBV10-3; abundance: -; d_gene: TRBD1; j_gene: TRBJ2-7; CDR3nt: TGTGCCATCCGACAGGGGGACTACGAGCAGTACTTC; CDR3aa: CAIRQGDYEQYF
v_gene: TRBV7-2; abundance: -; d_gene: TRBD2; j_gene: TRBJ2-1; CDR3nt: TGTGCCAGCAGCTTAATCGGGGGGAGCTCCTACAATGAGCAGTTCTTC; CDR3aa: CASSLIGGSSYNEQFF
v_gene: TRBV5-1; abundance: -; d_gene: TRBD2; j_gene: TRBJ2-2; CDR3nt: TGCGCCAGCAGCTTGACTAGCGGCAACACCGGGGAGCTGTTTTTT; CDR3aa: CASSLTSGNTGELFF
v_gene: TRBV5-1; abundance: -; d_gene: -; j_gene: TRBJ2-7; CDR3nt: TGCGCCAGCAGCTTGGCCGGGGGCGGGAACGAGCAGTACTTC; CDR3aa: CASSLAGGGNEQYF
v_gene: TRBV29-1; abundance: -; d_gene: TRBD2; j_gene: TRBJ2-3; CDR3nt: TGCAGCGTTGAAGATGGATTAGCGGGGGGGGCAGATACGCAGTATTTT; CDR3aa: CSVEDGLAGGADTQYF
v_gene: TRBV6-6; abundance: few; d_gene: -; j_gene: TRBJ1-1; CDR3nt: TGTGCCAGCACCCTCCGCACTGAAGCTTTCTTT; CDR3aa: CASTLRTEAFF
v_gene: TRBV6-5; abundance: -; d_gene: TRBD1; j_gene: TRBJ2-7; CDR3nt: TGTGCCAGCAGCCGAACAGGGGTCCACGAGCAGTACTTC; CDR3aa: CASSRTGVHEQYF
v_gene: TRBV7-8; abundance: -; d_gene: TRBD1; j_gene: TRBJ1-5; CDR3nt: TGTGCCAGCACCCCGGGACAGGGGGCGATTCAGCCCCAGCATTTT; CDR3aa: CASTPGQGAIQPQHF
v_gene: TRBV19; abundance: -; d_gene: -; j_gene: TRBJ1-5; CDR3nt: TGTGCCAGTAGTATTAGTGGGGGATATAGCAATCAGCCCCAGCATTTT; CDR3aa: CASSISGGYSNQPQHF
v_gene: TRBV5-5; abundance: -; d_gene: TRBD2; j_gene: TRBJ2-5; CDR3nt: TGTGCCAGCAGCTTGACAGCTGGGAGGGAAGGCGGAGAGACCCAGTACTTC; CDR3aa: CASSLTAGREGGETQYF
v_gene: TRBV11-2; abundance: once; d_gene: -; j_gene: TRBJ2-7; CDR3nt: TGTGCCAGCAGCCCCGGGACCCGGCAGCAGTACTTC; CDR3aa: CASSPGTRQQYF
v_gene: TRBV11-2; abundance: -; d_gene: TRBD2; j_gene: TRBJ2-1; CDR3nt: TGTGCCAGCAGCTTAAGGCTAGCGGGGGGGCGCGGCTACAATGAGCAGTTCTTC; CDR3aa: CASSLRLAGGRGYNEQFF
v_gene: TRBV5-1; abundance: -; d_gene: -; j_gene: TRBJ1-5; CDR3nt: TGCGCCAGCAGCTCAGGAGACCATCTAGATGGCAATCAGCCCCAGCATTTT; CDR3aa: CASSSGDHLDGNQPQHF
v_gene: TRBV2; abundance: -; d_gene: -; j_gene: TRBJ1-2; CDR3nt: TGTGCCAGCAGCAAAAAGGACGTACGGGGAGATGACTACACCTTC; CDR3aa: CASSKKDVRGDDYTF